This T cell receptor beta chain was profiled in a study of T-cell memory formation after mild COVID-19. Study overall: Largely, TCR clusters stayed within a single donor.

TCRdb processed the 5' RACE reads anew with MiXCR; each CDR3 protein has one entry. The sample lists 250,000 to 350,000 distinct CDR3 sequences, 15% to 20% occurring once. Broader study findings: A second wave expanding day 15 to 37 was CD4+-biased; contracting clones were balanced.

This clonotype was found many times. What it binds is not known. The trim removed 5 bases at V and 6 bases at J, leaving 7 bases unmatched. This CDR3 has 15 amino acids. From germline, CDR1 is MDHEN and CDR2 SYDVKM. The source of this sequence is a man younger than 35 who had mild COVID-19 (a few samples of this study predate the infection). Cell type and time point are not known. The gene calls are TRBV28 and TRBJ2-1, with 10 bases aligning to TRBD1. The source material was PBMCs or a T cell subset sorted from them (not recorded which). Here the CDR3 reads CASSPGTGDANEQFF. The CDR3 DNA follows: TGTGCCAGCAGTCCCGGGACAGGGGACGCCAATGAGCAGTTCTTC.